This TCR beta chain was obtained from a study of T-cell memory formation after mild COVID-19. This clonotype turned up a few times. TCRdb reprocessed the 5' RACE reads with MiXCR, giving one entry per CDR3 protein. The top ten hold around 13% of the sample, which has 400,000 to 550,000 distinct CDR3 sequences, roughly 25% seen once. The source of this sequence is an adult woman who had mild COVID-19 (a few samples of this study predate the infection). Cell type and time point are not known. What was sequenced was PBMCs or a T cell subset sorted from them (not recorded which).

The CDR3 protein is CSVGLGAGNTIYF. The CDR3 region has the DNA TGCAGCGTTGGGCTGGGGGCTGGAAACACCATATATTTT. The chain carries TRBV29-1 and TRBJ1-3; a weak D match, TRBD1 (5 bases). This CDR3 has 13 residues. CDR1 SQVTM and CDR2 ANQGSEA come from the germline V gene. The germline V and J ends were trimmed by 4 bases and 2 bases, with 9 bases remaining between them.